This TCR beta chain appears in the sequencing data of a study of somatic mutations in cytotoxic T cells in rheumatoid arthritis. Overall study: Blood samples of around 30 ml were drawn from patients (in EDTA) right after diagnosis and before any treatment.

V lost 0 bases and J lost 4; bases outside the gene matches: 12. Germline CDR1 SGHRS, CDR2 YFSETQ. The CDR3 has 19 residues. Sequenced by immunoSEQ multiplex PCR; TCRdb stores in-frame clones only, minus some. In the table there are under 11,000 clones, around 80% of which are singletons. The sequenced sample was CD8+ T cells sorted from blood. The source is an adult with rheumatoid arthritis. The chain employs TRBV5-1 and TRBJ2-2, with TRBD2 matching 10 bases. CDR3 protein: CASSLAGQRGGMSTGELFF. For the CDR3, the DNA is TGCGCCAGCAGCTTGGCTGGCCAGCGGGGGGGGATGAGCACCGGGGAGCTGTTTTTT.